This entry lists 8 T cell receptor beta chains sequenced from one sample in a study of beta chain features in type 1 diabetes. Whole-study findings and limits: Patients with Type 1 diabetes showed moderately but significantly shorter TCRB CDR3s in all four CD4+ subsets.

As every portion of the isolated RNA was reverse transcribed, the sequencing read expressed TCRB transcripts. Clones were sequenced by immunoSEQ multiplex PCR, and TCRdb holds only the in-frame ones, with some missing. The sample records around 100,000 clones, under 30% being singletons. For these TCRs, the target antigens are not known. Sequencing was performed on central memory CD4+ T cells from blood. These receptors were obtained from a woman aged 18-29 years with type 1 diabetes.

The chain employs TRBV7-9 and TRBJ1-5, with 9 bases matching TRBD1. The J segment lost 4 bases and the V segment lost 5 bases, leaving 6 bases of the junction unmatched. Germline CDR1 and CDR2: SEHNR and FQNEAQ (reference sequence). This CDR3 contains 15 residues. The CDR3 region has the DNA TGTGCCAGCAGCAGGGGACAGGGAAGAAATCAGCCCCAGCATTTT. This gives the protein CASSRGQGRNQPQHF.

This clone has just a few counts. The V gene is TRBV7-3, the J gene TRBJ2-5; D ambiguous. The closer fit of TRBJ2-7 to the DNA end suggests the J call may be wrong. Per germline, CDR1 SGHTA and CDR2 FQGTGA. The CDR3 spans 15 residues. For the CDR3, the DNA is TGTGCCAGCAGCTTAGATGCACACAGCTCCTACGAGCAGTACTTC. Its protein product is CASSLDAHSSYEQYF.

The chain employs TRBV5-1 and TRBJ2-2; 12 bases agree with TRBD2. V shed 5 bases and J 7 bases; nucleotides not matched to a gene: 6. CDR1 is SGHRS, CDR2 YFSETQ, per germline. CDR3 length: 15 residues. CDR3 bases: TGCGCCAGCAGACCAGGACTAGCGGGACTCGGGGAGCTGTTTTTT. Translating it yields CASRPGLAGLGELFF.

V gene TRBV5-1 combines with J gene TRBJ1-1; a weak D match, TRBD1 (5 bases). Looked up from germline, CDR1 is SGHRS and CDR2 is YFSETQ. The CDR3 is made up of 14 amino acids. Trimming cost V 5 bases and J 0 bases, with 11 bases left between them. The DNA of the CDR3 is TGCGCCAGCAGACCGACAGCCATGAACACTGAAGCTTTCTTT. Protein product: CASRPTAMNTEAFF. Based on the CDR3 plus reference TRBV5-1 and TRBJ1-1, the full variable domain is KAGVTQTPRYLIKTRGQQVTLSCSPISGHRSVSWYQQTPGQGLQFLFEYFSETQRNKGNFPGRFSGRQFSNSRSEMNVSTLELGDSALYLCASRPTAMNTEAFFGQGTRLTVV.

There are a few counts of this clone. The V call is TRBV5-1, the J call TRBJ1-1; 9 bases match TRBD1. Germline V gives CDR1 SGHRS, CDR2 YFSETQ. The CDR3 is made up of 14 amino acids. Germline trimming cut 0 bases from V and 7 bases from J; bases unmatched to any gene: 4. The CDR3 loop reads CASSLGTGEGEAFF. The CDR3 DNA follows: TGCGCCAGCAGCTTGGGGACAGGGGAAGGTGAAGCTTTCTTT.

This clone has just a few counts. V and J are TRBV6-8 and TRBJ2-5, with D possibly TRBD2 on 5 matching bases. Trimming removed 4 bases at V and 5 bases at J, with 11 bases between. The CDR3 length is 13 residues. Germline values: CDR1 MNHGY, CDR2 SAAAGT. The CDR3 DNA reads TGTGCCAGCAGTTTCCGGAGGCGGGAGACCCAGTACTTC. Translation: CASSFRRRETQYF.

This clone was seen only a few times. Other DNA sequences in the same sample also yield this CDR3. The V gene is TRBV7-2, the J gene TRBJ2-1; no firm D call. Germline CDR1 SGHTA, CDR2 FQGNSA. V lost 5 bases to trimming and J lost 6 bases, with 5 bases between them. This CDR3 comprises 11 residues. CDR3 bases: TGTGCCAGCAGCCCGTTCAATGAGCAGTTCTTC. Translated: CASSPFNEQFF.

This clone was counted between two and nine times. V gene TRBV6-1 combines with J gene TRBJ1-1; weak D call: TRBD1 (5 bases). The V end lost 6 bases, the J end lost 8 bases, and 16 bases lay between the germline ends. Germline CDR1 reads MNHNS; CDR2 reads SASEGT. CDR3 length equals 13 residues. CDR3 sequence reads: CASRRRGDNEAFF. The CDR3 nucleotides are TGTGCCAGCAGGCGCCGGGGGGATAACGAAGCTTTCTTT.